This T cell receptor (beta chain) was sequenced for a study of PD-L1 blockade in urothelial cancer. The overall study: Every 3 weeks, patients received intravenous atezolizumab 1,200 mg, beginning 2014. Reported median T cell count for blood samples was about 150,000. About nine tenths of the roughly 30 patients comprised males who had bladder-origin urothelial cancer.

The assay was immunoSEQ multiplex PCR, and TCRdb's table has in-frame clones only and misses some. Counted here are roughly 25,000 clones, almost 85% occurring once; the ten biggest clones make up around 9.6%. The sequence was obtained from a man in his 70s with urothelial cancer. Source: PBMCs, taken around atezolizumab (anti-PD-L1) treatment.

The CDR3 nucleotides are TGTGCCAGCATATCTGGGGCAGGGGAAAATCAGCCCCAGCATTTT. It encodes CASISGAGENQPQHF. This chain uses TRBV28 with TRBJ1-5; D perhaps matches TRBD1 (6 bases). The CDR3 covers 15 residues. Germline values: CDR1 MDHEN, CDR2 SYDVKM. The V end was cut by 7 bases, the J end by 4 bases, with 17 bases between. Variable domain in full (rest from reference TRBV28 and TRBJ1-5): DVKVTQSSRYLVKRTGEKVFLECVQDMDHENMFWYRQDPGLGLRLIYFSYDVKMKEKGDIPEGYSVSREKKERFSLILESASTNQTSMYLCASISGAGENQPQHFGDGTRLSIL.